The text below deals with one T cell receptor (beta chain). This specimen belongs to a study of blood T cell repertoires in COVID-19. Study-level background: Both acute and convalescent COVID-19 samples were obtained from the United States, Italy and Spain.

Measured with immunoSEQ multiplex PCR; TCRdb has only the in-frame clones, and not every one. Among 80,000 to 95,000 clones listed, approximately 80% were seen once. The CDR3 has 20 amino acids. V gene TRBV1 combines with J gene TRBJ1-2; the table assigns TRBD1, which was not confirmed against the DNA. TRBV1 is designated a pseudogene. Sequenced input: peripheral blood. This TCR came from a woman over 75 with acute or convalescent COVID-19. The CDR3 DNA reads TGCACCAGTTTTTACACTCGGCGAGCGACAGGCCCGCCGGTGAACTATGGCTACACCTTC. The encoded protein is CTSFYTRRATGPPVNYGYTF.